A selection of T cell receptor beta chains follows, all from one sample in a study of blood T cell repertoires in COVID-19. Produced via immunoSEQ multiplex PCR; TCRdb's table is partial and in-frame only. The table has more than 200,000 clones, just over 90% seen once. Sequenced sample: PBMCs or T cells enriched from blood (not recorded which). The receptors shown here come from a woman aged 18-29 years who had recovered from COVID-19. The CDR3 runs from the conserved cysteine through the conserved F or W. D genes are given only for firm matches. Size tells how often a clone was seen (once, few, many) or the class of an expanded clone, and some rows leave it out.

cdr3_length d_call clone_size j_call v_call cdr3_aa cdr3_nt
13 . once TRBJ2-7 TRBV28 CVSSTLQGIMQYF TGTGTCAGCAGTACACTACAGGGTATTATGCAGTACTTC
14 . once TRBJ1-6 TRBV5-1 CASSLGQRRSPLHF TGCGCCAGCAGCTTGGGTCAGCGGCGCTCACCCCTCCACTTT
15 TRBD1 . TRBJ1-2 TRBV27 CASSFSRTGKYGYTF TGTGCCAGCAGTTTTTCTCGGACAGGAAAATATGGCTACACCTTC
15 TRBD2 . TRBJ2-7 TRBV29-1 CSVELRQRGAYEQYF TGCAGCGTTGAACTTCGGCAGCGGGGGGCCTACGAGCAGTACTTC
13 TRBD1 . TRBJ1-2 TRBV6-5 CASSLGRGRGYTF TGTGCCAGCAGTTTGGGCAGGGGGCGAGGCTACACCTTC
18 TRBD1 . TRBJ2-3 TRBV24-1 CATSGPTGGEQKADTQYF TGTGCCACCAGTGGTCCGACAGGGGGCGAGCAGAAGGCAGATACGCAGTATTTT
14 . . TRBJ2-7 TRBV20-1 CSASRSEDYGEQYF TGCAGTGCTAGTCGCAGCGAGGACTACGGCGAGCAGTACTTC
13 . . TRBJ2-5 TRBV9 CASARGGLETQYF TGTGCCAGCGCGCGCGGGGGCTTAGAGACCCAGTACTTC
16 . . TRBJ1-6 TRBV10-3 CAISESEFSNNSPLHF TGTGCCATCAGTGAGTCGGAGTTCAGTAATAATTCACCCCTCCACTTT
13 . . TRBJ1-4 TRBV19 CASRGRVNEKLFF TGTGCCTCCCGCGGGAGAGTAAATGAAAAACTGTTTTTT
13 . . TRBJ1-3 TRBV16 CASSPFSGNTIYF TGTGCCAGCAGCCCCTTCTCTGGAAACACCATATATTTT
17 TRBD1 . TRBJ1-5 TRBV14 CASSQFFRDRVTQPQHF TGTGCCAGCAGCCAATTCTTCCGGGACAGGGTCACTCAGCCCCAGCATTTT
15 . once TRBJ2-3 TRBV11-3 CASSRGGSDTDTQYF TGTGCCAGCAGCAGGGGGGGGTCCGACACAGATACGCAGTATTTT
14 TRBD1 . TRBJ1-2 TRBV4-1 CASSQVGQGKSYTF TGCGCCAGCAGCCAAGTGGGACAGGGTAAAAGCTACACCTTC
12 . few TRBJ1-6 TRBV9 CASSHRDSPLHF TGTGCCAGCAGCCACAGGGATTCACCCCTCCACTTT
14 TRBD2 . TRBJ2-7 TRBV9 CASSVGGLAYEQYF TGTGCCAGCAGCGTAGGAGGACTAGCCTACGAGCAGTACTTC
13 . . TRBJ1-6 TRBV10-3 CAIRDSQNSPLHF TGTGCCATCAGGGACAGCCAGAATTCACCCCTCCACTTT
12 . . TRBJ2-5 TRBV19 CASGNLAETQYF TGTGCCAGTGGAAACCTAGCGGAGACCCAGTACTTC
13 TRBD1 . TRBJ1-2 TRBV7-2 CASSIGTVGGYTF TGTGCCAGCAGCATCGGGACAGTGGGTGGCTACACCTTC
12 TRBD1 once TRBJ1-1 TRBV28 CATGTVNTEAFF TGTGCCACTGGGACAGTCAACACTGAAGCTTTCTTT
13 . once TRBJ1-3 TRBV7-9 CASSWSGGNTIYF TGTGCCAGCAGCTGGAGCGGGGGAAACACCATATATTTT
13 . . TRBJ1-5 TRBV6-2/TRBV6-3 CASSRGGGRPQHF TGTGCCAGCAGTCGTGGCGGGGGTCGGCCCCAGCATTTT
14 . . TRBJ2-7 TRBV5-4 CASSLGDSYYEQYF TGTGCCAGCAGCTTAGGAGACAGTTACTACGAGCAGTACTTC
15 . . TRBJ2-2 TRBV5-1 CASSPLGGNTGELFF TGCGCCAGCAGCCCCCTCGGAGGGAACACCGGGGAGCTGTTTTTT
15 . . TRBJ1-5 TRBV18 CASSPSGAAGQPQHF TGTGCCAGCTCACCATCAGGGGCGGCAGGTCAGCCCCAGCATTTT
15 . . TRBJ1-3 TRBV18 CASSPGVLGGNTIYF TGTGCCAGCTCACCCGGGGTATTAGGTGGAAACACCATATATTTT
15 TRBD1 . TRBJ1-2 TRBV6-6 CASSTTGQGHYGYTF TGTGCCAGCAGTACCACGGGACAGGGGCATTATGGCTACACCTTC
12 . few TRBJ1-1 TRBV19 CASANREGEVFF TGTGCCAGTGCTAACAGGGAGGGGGAAGTTTTCTTT
16 TRBD1 . TRBJ2-3 TRBV7-8 CASSFSRQGSTDTQYF TGTGCCAGCAGCTTTTCGCGACAGGGCAGCACAGATACGCAGTATTTT
15 . . TRBJ1-1 TRBV3-1/TRBV3-2 CASSQDPPRDTEAFF TGTGCCAGCAGCCAAGATCCCCCCCGGGACACTGAAGCTTTCTTT
13 . . TRBJ2-2 TRBV9 CASKRESTGELFF TGTGCCAGCAAGAGGGAAAGCACCGGGGAGCTGTTTTTT
16 TRBD1 . TRBJ1-2 TRBV5-5 CASSRGQDLSWYGYTF TGTGCCAGCAGCCGAGGACAGGATCTGTCGTGGTATGGCTACACCTTC
18 TRBD1 . TRBJ1-4 TRBV5-8 CASSPRDRDIWSNEKLFF TGTGCCAGCAGCCCTCGGGACAGGGACATATGGAGTAATGAAAAACTGTTTTTT
14 TRBD2 . TRBJ2-1 TRBV7-2 CASSLEAGTNEQFF TGTGCCAGCAGCTTAGAAGCGGGAACTAATGAGCAGTTCTTC
18 TRBD1 . TRBJ2-5 TRBV7-9 CASSTNRDREVSWETQYF TGTGCCAGCAGCACCAACCGGGACAGGGAGGTATCATGGGAGACCCAGTACTTC
15 TRBD1 . TRBJ1-2 TRBV19 CASSHRDRGDYGYTF TGTGCCAGTAGTCACCGGGACAGGGGAGACTATGGCTACACCTTC
15 . . TRBJ1-2 TRBV7-9 CASSHPGVFNYGYTF TGTGCCAGCAGCCACCCGGGAGTCTTTAACTATGGCTACACCTTC
15 . . TRBJ1-1 TRBV7-8 CASSPQLRENTEAFF TGTGCCAGCAGCCCCCAGTTGCGGGAGAACACTGAAGCTTTCTTT
16 . . TRBJ1-1 TRBV6-2/TRBV6-3 CASSPALLTGKTEAFF TGTGCCAGCAGTCCCGCCTTATTAACAGGGAAGACTGAAGCTTTCTTT
13 . once TRBJ1-3 TRBV12-3/TRBV12-4 CASSLSSGNTIYF TGTGCCAGCAGCCTCTCGTCTGGAAACACCATATATTTT
14 TRBD1 once TRBJ1-4 TRBV19 CASRPDRGHEKLFF TGTGCCAGTAGACCGGACAGGGGGCATGAAAAACTGTTTTTT
15 TRBD1 . TRBJ1-1 TRBV10-3 CAIGGTGIGSTEAFF TGTGCCATCGGGGGGACAGGGATCGGGAGCACTGAAGCTTTCTTT
17 . . TRBJ2-3 TRBV19 CASSANVGVFTADTQYF TGTGCCAGTAGTGCCAACGTCGGTGTTTTCACGGCAGATACGCAGTATTTT
14 . . TRBJ2-7 TRBV7-2 CASSFQGTLYEQYF TGTGCCAGCAGCTTCCAGGGAACCCTCTACGAGCAGTACTTC
17 TRBD2 . TRBJ2-2 TRBV5-6 CASSLAAWTRWTGELFF TGTGCCAGCAGCTTAGCCGCCTGGACTAGATGGACCGGGGAGCTGTTTTTT
15 TRBD1 . TRBJ1-1 TRBV7-9 CASSLSDRGGTEAFF TGTGCCAGCAGCTTGTCAGACAGGGGGGGCACTGAAGCTTTCTTT
17 TRBD2 . TRBJ2-1 TRBV4-2 CASSPPSGTSSYNEQFF TGTGCCAGCAGCCCCCCCAGCGGGACGAGCTCCTACAATGAGCAGTTCTTC
16 . . TRBJ1-2 TRBV9 CASSVDPLNRAGGYTF TGTGCCAGCAGCGTAGACCCCCTCAACAGGGCCGGAGGCTACACCTTC
16 TRBD1 . TRBJ2-3 TRBV5-6 CASSPGTGRTTDTQYF TGTGCCAGCAGCCCAGGGACAGGACGAACTACAGATACGCAGTATTTT
15 TRBD1 . TRBJ1-6 TRBV6-4 CASSERTGGYSPLHF TGTGCCAGCAGCGAGAGGACAGGGGGTTATTCACCCCTCCACTTT
14 TRBD1 . TRBJ2-5 TRBV13 CASSFTGGGETQYF TGTGCCAGCAGCTTTACAGGGGGCGGGGAGACCCAGTACTTC